This T cell receptor beta chain was sequenced in a study of cytomegalovirus exposure and HLA in healthy donors. Germline V CDR1 and CDR2: LNHDA, SQIVND (reference sequence). The V end was cut by 6 bases, the J end by 2 bases, with 14 bases between. The CDR3 contains 14 residues. Regarding this clone: Its target is not known.

The PCR employed 60 Vbeta primers together with 13 Jbeta primers. Sequencing was performed with immunoSEQ multiplex PCR; in TCRdb, only in-frame clones are kept and a portion is missing. The sample gives around 130,000 clones, nearly 90% of which show up once; 0.4% to 0.55% is in the top ten. Study observations and caveats: Roughly uniform sequencing depth across donors was assumed, possibly incorrectly.

Donors showed nominal health when sampled, although they likely had unrecorded immune exposures. The TCR was taken from a woman aged 40 to 55 in good health and CMV-seronegative. The chain joins TRBV19 to TRBJ2-7; D is uncertain. The sample consisted of PBMCs. The CDR3 DNA follows: TGTGCCAGTAGCCCAACGGTTAACCCCTACGAGCAGTACTTC. Translating it yields CASSPTVNPYEQYF.